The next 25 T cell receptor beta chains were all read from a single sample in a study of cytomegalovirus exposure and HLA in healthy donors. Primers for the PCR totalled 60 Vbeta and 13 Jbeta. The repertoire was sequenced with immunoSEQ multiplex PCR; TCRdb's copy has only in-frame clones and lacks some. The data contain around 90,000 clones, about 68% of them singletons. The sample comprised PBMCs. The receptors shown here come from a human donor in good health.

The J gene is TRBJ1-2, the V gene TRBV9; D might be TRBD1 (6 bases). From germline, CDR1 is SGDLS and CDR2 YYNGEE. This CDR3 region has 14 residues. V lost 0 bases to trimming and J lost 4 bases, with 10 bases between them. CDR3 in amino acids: CASSVDQGTYGYTF. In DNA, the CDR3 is TGTGCCAGCAGCGTAGATCAGGGGACCTATGGCTACACCTTC.

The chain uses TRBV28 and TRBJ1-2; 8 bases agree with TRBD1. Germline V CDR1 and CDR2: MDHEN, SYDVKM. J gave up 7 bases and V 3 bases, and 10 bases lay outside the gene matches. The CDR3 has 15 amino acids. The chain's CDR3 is CASSFGSGGIGGYTF. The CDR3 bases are TGTGCCAGCAGTTTTGGGTCAGGGGGCATAGGTGGCTACACCTTC.

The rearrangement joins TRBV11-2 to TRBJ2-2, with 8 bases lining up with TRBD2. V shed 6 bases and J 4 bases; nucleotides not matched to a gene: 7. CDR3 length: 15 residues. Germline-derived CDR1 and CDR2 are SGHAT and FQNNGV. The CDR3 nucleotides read TGTGCCAGCAGTTCGGGGGGGCCGGTCACCGGGGAGCTGTTTTTT. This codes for CASSSGGPVTGELFF.

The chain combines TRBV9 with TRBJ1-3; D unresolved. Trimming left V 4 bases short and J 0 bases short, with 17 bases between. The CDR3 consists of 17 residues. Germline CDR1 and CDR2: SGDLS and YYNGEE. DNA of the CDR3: TGTGCCAGCAGCCCGGATATGAGGCAGAGCTCTGGAAACACCATATATTTT. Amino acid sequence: CASSPDMRQSSGNTIYF.

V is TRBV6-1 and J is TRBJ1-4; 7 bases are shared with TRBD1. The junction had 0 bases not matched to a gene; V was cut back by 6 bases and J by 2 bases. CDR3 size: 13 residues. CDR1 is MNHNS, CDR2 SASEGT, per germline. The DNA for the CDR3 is TGTGCCAGCAGGACAGGGACTAATGAAAAACTGTTTTTT. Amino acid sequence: CASRTGTNEKLFF.

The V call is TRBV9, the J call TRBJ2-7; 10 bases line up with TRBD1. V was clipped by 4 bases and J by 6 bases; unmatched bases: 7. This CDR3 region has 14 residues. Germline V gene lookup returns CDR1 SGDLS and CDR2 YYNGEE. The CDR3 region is CASSPNDRGLEQYF. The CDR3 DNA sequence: TGTGCCAGCAGCCCCAACGACAGGGGGCTCGAGCAGTACTTC.

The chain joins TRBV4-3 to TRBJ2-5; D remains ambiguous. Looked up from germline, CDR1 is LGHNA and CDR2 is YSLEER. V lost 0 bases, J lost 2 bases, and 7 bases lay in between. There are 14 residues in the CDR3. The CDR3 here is CASSQDHTQETQYF. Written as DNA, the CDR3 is TGCGCCAGCAGCCAAGACCACACACAAGAGACCCAGTACTTC.

The chain's CDR3 is CASSLQGSEQPQHF. DNA for the CDR3: TGTGCCAGCAGCTTACAGGGATCAGAACAGCCCCAGCATTTT. The V gene is TRBV7-2, the J gene TRBJ1-5; perhaps TRBD1 as D (5 bases). The CDR3 is made up of 14 amino acids. V lost 2 bases and J 7 bases, leaving 12 bases between the germline ends. The germline gives CDR1 SGHTA, CDR2 FQGNSA.

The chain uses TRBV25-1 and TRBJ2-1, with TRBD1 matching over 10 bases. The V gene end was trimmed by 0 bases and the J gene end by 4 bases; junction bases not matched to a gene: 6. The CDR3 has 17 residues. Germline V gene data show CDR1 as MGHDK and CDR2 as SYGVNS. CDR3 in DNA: TGTGCCAGCAGTGAATACCGGGACAGGGGATCTTACAATGAGCAGTTCTTC. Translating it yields CASSEYRDRGSYNEQFF.

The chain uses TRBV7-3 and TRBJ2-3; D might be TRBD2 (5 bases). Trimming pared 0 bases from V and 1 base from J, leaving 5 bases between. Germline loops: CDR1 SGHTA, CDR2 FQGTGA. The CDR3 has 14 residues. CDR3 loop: CASSLTSGTDTQYF. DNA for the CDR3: TGTGCCAGCAGCTTAACTAGCGGCACAGATACGCAGTATTTT.

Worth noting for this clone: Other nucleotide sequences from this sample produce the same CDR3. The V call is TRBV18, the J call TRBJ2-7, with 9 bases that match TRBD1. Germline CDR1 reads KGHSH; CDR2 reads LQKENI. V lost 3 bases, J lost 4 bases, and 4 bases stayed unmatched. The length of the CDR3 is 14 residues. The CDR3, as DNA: TGTGCCAGCTCACCCGCCGGGACAGGGTACGAGCAGTACTTC. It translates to CASSPAGTGYEQYF.

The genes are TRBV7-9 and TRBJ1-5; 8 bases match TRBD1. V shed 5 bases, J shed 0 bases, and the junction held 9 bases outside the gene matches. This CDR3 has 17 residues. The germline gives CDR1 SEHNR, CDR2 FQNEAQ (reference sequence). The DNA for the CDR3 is TGTGCCAGCAGCCCCGGGACAGGAACAATTAGCAATCAGCCCCAGCATTTT. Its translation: CASSPGTGTISNQPQHF.

The CDR3 spells CASSSLAGSTDTQYF. The DNA of the CDR3 is TGTGCCAGCAGCTCACTAGCGGGTAGCACAGATACGCAGTATTTT. This chain links TRBV6-1 with TRBJ2-3; 9 nucleotides match TRBD2. The germline V gene encodes CDR1 MNHNS and CDR2 SASEGT. The ends lost 6 bases at V and 0 bases at J; junction bases unmatched: 4. CDR3 length: 15 residues.

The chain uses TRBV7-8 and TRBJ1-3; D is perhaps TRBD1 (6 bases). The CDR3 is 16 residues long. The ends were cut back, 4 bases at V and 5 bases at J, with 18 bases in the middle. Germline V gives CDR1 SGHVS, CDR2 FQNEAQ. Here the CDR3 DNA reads TGTGCCAGCAGCTCAAACCCGACAGGTCCTAGAAACACCATATATTTT. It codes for CASSSNPTGPRNTIYF.

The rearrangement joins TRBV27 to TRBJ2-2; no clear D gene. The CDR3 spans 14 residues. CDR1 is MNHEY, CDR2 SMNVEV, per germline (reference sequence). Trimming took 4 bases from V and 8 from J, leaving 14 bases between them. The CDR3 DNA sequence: TGTGCCAGCAGTTCCCCCGTTCTTCGGGGGGAGCTGTTTTTT. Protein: CASSSPVLRGELFF.

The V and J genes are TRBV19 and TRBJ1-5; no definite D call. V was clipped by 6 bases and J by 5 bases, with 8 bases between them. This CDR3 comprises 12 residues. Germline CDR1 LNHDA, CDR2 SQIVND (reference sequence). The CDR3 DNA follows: TGTGCCAGTAGACTTACAGATCAGCCCCAGCATTTT. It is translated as CASRLTDQPQHF.

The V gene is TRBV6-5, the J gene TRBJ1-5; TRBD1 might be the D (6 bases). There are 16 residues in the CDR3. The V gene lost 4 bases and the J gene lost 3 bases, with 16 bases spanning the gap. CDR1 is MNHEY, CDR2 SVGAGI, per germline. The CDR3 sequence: CASSSGHPTNNQPQHF. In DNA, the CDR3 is TGTGCCAGCAGTTCGGGACACCCAACCAACAATCAGCCCCAGCATTTT.

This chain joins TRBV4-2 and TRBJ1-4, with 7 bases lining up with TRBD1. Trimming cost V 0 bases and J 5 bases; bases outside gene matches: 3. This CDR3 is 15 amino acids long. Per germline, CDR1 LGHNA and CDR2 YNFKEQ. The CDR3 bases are TGTGCCAGCAGCCAAGATAGGGGACAGAATGAAAAACTGTTTTTT. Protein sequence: CASSQDRGQNEKLFF.

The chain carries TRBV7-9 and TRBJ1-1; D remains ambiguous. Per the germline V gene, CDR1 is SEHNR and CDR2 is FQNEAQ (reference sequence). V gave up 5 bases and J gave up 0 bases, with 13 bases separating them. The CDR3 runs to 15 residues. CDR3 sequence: CASSPIAAMNTEAFF. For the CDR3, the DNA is TGTGCCAGCAGCCCGATAGCAGCCATGAACACTGAAGCTTTCTTT.

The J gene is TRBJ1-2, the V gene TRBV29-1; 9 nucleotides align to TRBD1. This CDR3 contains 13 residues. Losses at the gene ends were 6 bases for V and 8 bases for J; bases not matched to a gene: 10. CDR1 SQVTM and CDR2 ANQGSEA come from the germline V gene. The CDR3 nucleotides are TGCAGCGTAAGGGACAGGGAAAGGAGAGGCTACACCTTC. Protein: CSVRDRERRGYTF.

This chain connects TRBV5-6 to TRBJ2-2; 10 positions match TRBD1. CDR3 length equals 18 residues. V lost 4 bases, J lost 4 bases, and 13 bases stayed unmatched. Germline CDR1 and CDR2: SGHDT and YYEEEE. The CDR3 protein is CASSRSQRQGAGTGELFF. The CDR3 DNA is TGTGCCAGCAGCCGATCCCAAAGACAGGGGGCGGGCACCGGGGAGCTGTTTTTT.

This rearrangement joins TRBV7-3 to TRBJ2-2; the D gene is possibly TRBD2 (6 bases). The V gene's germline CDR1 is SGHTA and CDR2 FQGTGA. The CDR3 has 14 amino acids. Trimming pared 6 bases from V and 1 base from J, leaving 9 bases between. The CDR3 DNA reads TGTGCCAGCAGACGGGACTTGAACACCGGGGAGCTGTTTTTT. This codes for CASRRDLNTGELFF.

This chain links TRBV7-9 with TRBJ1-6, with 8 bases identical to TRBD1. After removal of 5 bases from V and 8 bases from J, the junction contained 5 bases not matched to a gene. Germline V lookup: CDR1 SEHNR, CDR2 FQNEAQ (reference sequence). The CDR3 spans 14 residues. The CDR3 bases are TGTGCCAGCAGCGAGTCGACAGGGGATTCACCCCTCCACTTT. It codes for CASSESTGDSPLHF.

DNA for the CDR3: TGTGCCAGCAGCTTACCAGGCCTAGGAGGGTTCAACAATGAGCAGTTCTTC. Amino acids: CASSLPGLGGFNNEQFF. The chain carries TRBV7-9 and TRBJ2-1, with D maybe TRBD2 (6 bases). Trimming cost V 2 bases and J 5 bases, with 19 bases left between them. The length of the CDR3 is 17 residues. Germline lookup yields CDR1 SEHNR and CDR2 FQNEAQ (reference sequence).

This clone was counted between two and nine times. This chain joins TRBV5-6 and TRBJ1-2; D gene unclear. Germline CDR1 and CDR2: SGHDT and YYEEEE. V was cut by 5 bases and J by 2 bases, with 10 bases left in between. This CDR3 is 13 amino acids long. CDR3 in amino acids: CASRPRGNYGYTF. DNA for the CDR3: TGTGCCAGCAGGCCCCGAGGGAACTATGGCTACACCTTC.